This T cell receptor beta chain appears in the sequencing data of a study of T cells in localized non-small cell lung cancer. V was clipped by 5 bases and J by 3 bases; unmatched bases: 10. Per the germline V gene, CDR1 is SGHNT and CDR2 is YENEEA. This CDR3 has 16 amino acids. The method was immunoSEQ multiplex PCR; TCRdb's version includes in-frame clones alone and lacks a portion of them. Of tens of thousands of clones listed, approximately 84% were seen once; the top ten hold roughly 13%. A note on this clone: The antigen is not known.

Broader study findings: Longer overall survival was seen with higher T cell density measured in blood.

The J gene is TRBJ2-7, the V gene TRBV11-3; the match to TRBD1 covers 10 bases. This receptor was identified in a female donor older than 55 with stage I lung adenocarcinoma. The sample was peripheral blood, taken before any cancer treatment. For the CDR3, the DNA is TGTGCCAGCAGCGACTTCGGGACAGGGGTAAGCTACGAGCAGTACTTC. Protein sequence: CASSDFGTGVSYEQYF.